Included here is one T cell receptor beta chain sequence, with context. No antigen is known for it. There are no base qualities to consult, and no much larger clone falls within one base. This entry is derived from a study of cytotoxic CD8 clonotypes in ibrutinib-treated CLL (dated by TCRdb to the early 2020s). With respect to the entire study: The cohort had over ten relapsed/refractory and under 16 treatment-naive patients; some 17 were IGHV unmutated. Samples averaged around 280,000 productive templates and roughly 86,000 productive rearrangements. Cryopreserved peripheral blood mononuclear cells were obtained prior to treatment, at the time of response, and at either disease progression or sustained remission. Response samples were taken after a median of approximately 13 months on treatment, ranging from about 6 to 40 months. Responses were partial in some 24 patients and complete in 2; after median approximately 69 months follow-up, some 14 stayed in remission and 12 progressed. Longitudinal samples were available for about 30% of the 86 trial participants. Study-wide conclusions, independent of this receptor: At ibrutinib response clonality went up, during sustained remission it held steady, and at progression it dropped back toward baseline. Public clonotypes were rare and either shrank or stayed stable during treatment, and the rise in clonality at ibrutinib response reflected expansion of private clonotypes. Baseline clonality exceeded that of age-matched healthy donors and correlated strongly with circulating CD8+ T-cell counts. Lymph node repertoires were not examined, and the timing of sampling was not matched between patients in sustained remission and those whose disease progressed.

Roughly 1.8 micrograms of genomic DNA were extracted from cryopreserved PBMCs for TCR beta library preparation. Longitudinal blood samples from CLL patients on ibrutinib monotherapy underwent high-throughput TCR beta sequencing. The patients were enrolled in a single-center, open-label phase 2 trial of ibrutinib monotherapy. The goal of deep resolution MiSeq sequencing was a depth between 1 in 1 million and 1 in 200,000 T cells, and coverage averaged 10x per clonotype. The immunoSEQ hsTCRB Kit was used to generate the TCR beta libraries. As for the original processing: Data were analyzed with ImmunoSEQ Data Assistant and ImmunoSEQ Analyzer, with V, D and J genes assigned per IMGT definitions. Clonality, which ranges from 0 to 1, was calculated as one minus the normalized Shannon entropy of productive rearrangement frequencies. Only overrepresented clonotypes making up at least 0.05% of the repertoire of each patient were included in the public clonotype analysis. Around 12 age-matched healthy donor repertoires from immuneACCESS were used as controls for clonality. Drawn from immuneACCESS, this table holds only the in-frame rearrangements with V and J called that TCRdb kept. Clones are partly lost; checked studies trace under half to an unresolved V gene and leave the rest unexplained. That table supplies the V and J calls and clone size; D and trimming were determined from the DNA. The sample includes 15,000 to 20,000 clones, with over 75% observed a single time. The ten largest clones capture approximately 5% of the sample.

The CDR3 contains 14 residues, cysteine and phenylalanine counted. This entry keeps only the CDR3 DNA: 42 bases, framed from base 1. Trimming accounts for 4 bases at V and 7 bases at J, while the number of junction bases matched to no gene is 4. For CDR1 and CDR2, the germline V gene (reference sequence) lists SEHNR and FQNEAQ. The receptor was isolated from a human donor with chronic lymphocytic leukemia. The chain was built from TRBV7-9 and TRBJ1-1; TRBD1 lines up with 12 middle nucleotides. Specimen: PBMCs, collected before ibrutinib treatment. The CDR3 reads as follows: CASSSGTGGFEAFF. The DNA sequence follows: TGTGCCAGCAGCTCAGGGACAGGGGGCTTTGAAGCTTTCTTT.